The clone carrying this T cell receptor (beta chain) was found a few times. What it recognizes is unknown. The data derive from a study of early T cells in non-severe SARS-CoV-2 infection. Study information: Unpaired chains resulted from sequencing bulk RNA of unsorted whole blood. Study results and limitations: In VDJdb matching, anti-spike CD8 responses were favored while private and CD4 specificities went missing.

Unique molecular identifiers (one per individual cDNA molecule) were attached. TCRdb ran MiXCR on the 5' RACE reads and lists one entry per CDR3 protein. Counted here are some 97,000 distinct CDR3 sequences, 11% occurring once; the ten biggest clones make up about 4.5%. The CDR3 length is 10 residues. V lost 7 bases and J 8 bases, leaving 11 bases between the germline ends. Germline V lookup: CDR1 SQVTM, CDR2 ANQGSEA. The chain has TRBV29-1 and TRBJ1-1, with D uncertain. Sequencing used whole blood, obtained at baseline. The clonotype originates from an adult who was a healthcare worker with PCR-confirmed SARS-CoV-2 infection or an uninfected control (not recorded which). CDR3 region: CSAIQGEAFF. CDR3 nucleotides: TGCAGCGCCATACAAGGGGAAGCTTTCTTT.